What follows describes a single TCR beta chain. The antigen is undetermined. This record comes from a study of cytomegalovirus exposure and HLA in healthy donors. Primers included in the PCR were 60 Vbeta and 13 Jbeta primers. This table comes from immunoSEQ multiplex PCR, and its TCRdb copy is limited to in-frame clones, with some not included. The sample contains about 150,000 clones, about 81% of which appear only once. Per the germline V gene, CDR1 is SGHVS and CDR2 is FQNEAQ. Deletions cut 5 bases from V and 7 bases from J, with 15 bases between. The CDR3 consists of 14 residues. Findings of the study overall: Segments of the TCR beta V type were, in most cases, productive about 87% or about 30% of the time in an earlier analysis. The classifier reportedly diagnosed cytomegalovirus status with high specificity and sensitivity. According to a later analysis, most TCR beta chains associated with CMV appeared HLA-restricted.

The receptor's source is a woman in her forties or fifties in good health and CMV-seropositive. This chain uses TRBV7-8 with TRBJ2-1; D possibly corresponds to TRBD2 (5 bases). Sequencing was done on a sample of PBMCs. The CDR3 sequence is CASSLDPRGNEQFF. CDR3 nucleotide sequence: TGTGCCAGCAGCCTGGACCCCCGAGGGAATGAGCAGTTCTTC.